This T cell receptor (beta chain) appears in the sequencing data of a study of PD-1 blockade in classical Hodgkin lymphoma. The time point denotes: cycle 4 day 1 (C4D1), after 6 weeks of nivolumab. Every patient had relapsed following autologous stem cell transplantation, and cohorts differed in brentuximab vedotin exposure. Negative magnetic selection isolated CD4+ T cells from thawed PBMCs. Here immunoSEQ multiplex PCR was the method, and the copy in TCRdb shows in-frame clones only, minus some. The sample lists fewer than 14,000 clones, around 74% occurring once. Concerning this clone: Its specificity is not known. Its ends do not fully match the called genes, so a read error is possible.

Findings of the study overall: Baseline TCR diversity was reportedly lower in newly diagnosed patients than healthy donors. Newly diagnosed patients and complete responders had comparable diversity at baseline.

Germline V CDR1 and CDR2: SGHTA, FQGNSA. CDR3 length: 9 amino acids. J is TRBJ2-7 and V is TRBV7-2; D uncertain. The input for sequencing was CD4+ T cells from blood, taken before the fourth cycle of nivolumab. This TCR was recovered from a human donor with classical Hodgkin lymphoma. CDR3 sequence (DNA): TGTGCCAGCAGCTTAGCGGCCGGGTTC. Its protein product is CASSLAAGF.